The 9 T cell receptor beta chains presented below share a single source sample, sequenced in a study of control samples from healthy donors and cancer patients. Profiling relied on immunoSEQ multiplex PCR, and the TCRdb table lists in-frame clones only, not all of them. The sample has 150,000 or so clones; around 94% are singletons. The sample was PBMCs. These receptor sequences come from a man in his 60s with colorectal cancer.

The chain is built from TRBV27 and TRBJ2-3; D ambiguous. V was cut by 3 bases and J by 0 bases, with 7 bases left in between. Germline assignment: CDR1 MNHEY and CDR2 SMNVEV (reference sequence). This CDR3 is 14 amino acids long. The CDR3 region is CASSFTASTDTQYF. DNA for the CDR3: TGTGCCAGCAGTTTCACAGCTAGCACAGATACGCAGTATTTT.

The V gene is TRBV10-3, the J gene TRBJ2-7, with 8 nucleotides matching TRBD1. The junction had 7 bases not matched to a gene; V was cut back by 10 bases and J by 2 bases. CDR1 ENHRY and CDR2 SYGVKD come from the germline V gene. CDR3 length equals 13 residues. The CDR3 sequence: CATTGDLTYEQYF. CDR3 nucleotide sequence: TGTGCCACGACAGGGGACCTGACCTACGAGCAGTACTTC.

The chain recombines TRBV5-1 with TRBJ2-5; TRBD2 matches at 8 bases. Germline V gene data show CDR1 as SGHRS and CDR2 as YFSETQ. The CDR3 extends over 17 amino acids. Trimming took 3 bases from V and 1 from J; bases not matched to a gene: 11. CDR3 residues: CASSSLSSGGLQETQYF. The CDR3 DNA reads TGCGCCAGCAGCTCTTTAAGCAGCGGGGGACTCCAAGAGACCCAGTACTTC.

A single count supports this clone. The chain combines TRBV24-1 with TRBJ2-5; 12 bases map to TRBD1. Germline assignment: CDR1 KGHDR and CDR2 SFDVKD. J lost 5 bases, V lost 12 bases, and 12 bases had no gene match. The CDR3 length is 15 residues. The CDR3 spells CAAAGTGGGRETQYF. The CDR3 DNA reads as TGTGCCGCCGCCGGGACAGGGGGCGGGCGGGAGACCCAGTACTTC.

The gene calls are TRBV15 and TRBJ1-4, with TRBD1 identical over 7 bases. The CDR3 length is 15 residues. V dropped 0 bases and J dropped 8; count of bases not matched to a gene: 6. Germline lookup yields CDR1 LNHNV and CDR2 YYDKDF (reference sequence). CDR3 amino acids: CATSRDKGAEEKLFF. CDR3 DNA: TGTGCCACCAGCAGAGATAAGGGGGCGGAAGAAAAACTGTTTTTT.

Note on this clone: Other DNA sequences from this sample encode an identical CDR3 as well. The chain joins TRBV7-7 to TRBJ2-6, with 7 bases matching TRBD2. With V trimmed by 5 bases and J by 0 bases, 7 bases remained unmatched. The CDR3 length is 17 residues. Germline CDR1 and CDR2: SSHAT and FNYEAQ (reference sequence). In DNA form, the CDR3 reads TGTGCCAGCAGCCCGGGGAGGGAGGACTCTGGGGCCAACGTCCTGACTTTC. Residues: CASSPGREDSGANVLTF.

CDR3 DNA: TGTGCCAGCAGCCTACCCTGGGGCACTGAAGCTTTCTTT. Its protein product is CASSLPWGTEAFF. The chain joins TRBV6-2 or TRBV6-3 to TRBJ1-1; D remains unclear. Germline CDR1 reads MNHEY; CDR2 reads SVGEGT. With 6 bases removed from V and 4 bases from J, the gap between germline ends came to 12 bases. This CDR3 region has 13 residues.

This chain uses TRBV30 with TRBJ1-6; 8 nucleotides align to TRBD1. The CDR3 totals 14 residues. Trimming cost V 5 bases and J 8 bases; bases outside gene matches: 8. CDR1 is GTSNPN and CDR2 is SVGIG in the germline V gene (reference sequence). In DNA, the CDR3 is TGTGCCTGGGACAGGGGCGACATCTATTCACCCCTCCACTTT. Translated: CAWDRGDIYSPLHF.

The rearrangement links TRBV11-2 to TRBJ2-7; 12 bases agree with TRBD2. J gave up 3 bases and V 4 bases, and 4 bases lay outside the gene matches. CDR1 and CDR2 from the germline V gene are SGHAT and FQNNGV. This CDR3 contains 15 residues. The CDR3 loop is CASSSTSGGFYEQYF. DNA for the CDR3: TGTGCCAGCAGCTCTACTAGCGGGGGGTTCTACGAGCAGTACTTC.